The subject of this entry is one TCR beta chain. This sample is drawn from a study of CD4 T cells in relation to SARS-CoV-2 and coronaviruses. CDR1 and CDR2 from the germline V gene are ENHRY and SYGVKD. V was clipped by 2 bases and J by 0 bases; unmatched bases: 6. This CDR3 is built from 16 residues. Data came from immunoSEQ multiplex PCR; TCRdb stores just in-frame clones and leaves some out. This sample has about 65,000 clones, with more than 75% found just once. The unexposed donors gave CD4+ T cells in about 2011-2019, prior to COVID-19. The chain links TRBV10-3 to TRBJ2-5, with TRBD2 matching 7 bases. This receptor was taken from a human donor in good health. The specimen sequenced was memory CD4+ T cells from PBMCs. This CDR3 is CAISEGGGLYQETQYF. The CDR3 DNA reads TGTGCCATCAGTGAGGGGGGGGGATTGTACCAAGAGACCCAGTACTTC.